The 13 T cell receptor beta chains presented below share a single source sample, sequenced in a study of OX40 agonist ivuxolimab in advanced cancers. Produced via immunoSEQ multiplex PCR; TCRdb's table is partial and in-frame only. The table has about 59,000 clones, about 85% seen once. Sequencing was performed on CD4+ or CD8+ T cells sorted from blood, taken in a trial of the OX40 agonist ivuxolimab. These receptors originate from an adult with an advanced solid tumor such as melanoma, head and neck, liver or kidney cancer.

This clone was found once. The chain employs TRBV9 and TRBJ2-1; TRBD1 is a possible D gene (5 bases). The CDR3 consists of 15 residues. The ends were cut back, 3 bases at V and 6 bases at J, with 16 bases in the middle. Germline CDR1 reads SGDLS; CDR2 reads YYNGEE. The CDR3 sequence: CASSALGVVRNEQFF. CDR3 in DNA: TGTGCCAGCAGCGCCCTAGGGGTCGTACGCAATGAGCAGTTCTTC.

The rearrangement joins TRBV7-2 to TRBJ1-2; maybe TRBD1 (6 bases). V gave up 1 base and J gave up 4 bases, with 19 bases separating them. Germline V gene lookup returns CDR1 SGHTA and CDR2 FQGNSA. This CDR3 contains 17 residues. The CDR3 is CASSLGGDRQNLYGYTF. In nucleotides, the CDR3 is TGTGCCAGCAGCTTAGGAGGTGACAGGCAAAATCTCTATGGCTACACCTTC.

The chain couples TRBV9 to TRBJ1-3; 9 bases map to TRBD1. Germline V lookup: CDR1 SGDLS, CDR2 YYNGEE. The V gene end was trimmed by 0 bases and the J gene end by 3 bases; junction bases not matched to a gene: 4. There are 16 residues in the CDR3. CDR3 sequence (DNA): TGTGCCAGCAGCGTAGTGGACAGGGGCGTTGGAAACACCATATATTTT. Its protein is CASSVVDRGVGNTIYF.

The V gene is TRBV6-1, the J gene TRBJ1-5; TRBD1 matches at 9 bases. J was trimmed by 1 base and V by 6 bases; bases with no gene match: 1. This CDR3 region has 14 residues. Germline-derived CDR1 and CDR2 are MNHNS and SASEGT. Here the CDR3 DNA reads TGTGCCAGCAGACAGGGGGCAAGCAATCAGCCCCAGCATTTT. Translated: CASRQGASNQPQHF.

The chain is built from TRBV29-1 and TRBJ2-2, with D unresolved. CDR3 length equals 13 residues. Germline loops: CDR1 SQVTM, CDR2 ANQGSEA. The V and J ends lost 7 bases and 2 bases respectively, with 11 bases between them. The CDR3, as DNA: TGCAGCGCCTCGAGAGGAAACACCGGGGAGCTGTTTTTT. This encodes CSASRGNTGELFF.

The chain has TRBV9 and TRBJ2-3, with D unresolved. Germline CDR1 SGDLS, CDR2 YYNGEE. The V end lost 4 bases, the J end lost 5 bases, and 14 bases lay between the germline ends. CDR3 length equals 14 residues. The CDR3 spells CASSSARWQDTQYF. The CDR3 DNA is TGTGCCAGCAGCTCGGCACGGTGGCAAGATACGCAGTATTTT.

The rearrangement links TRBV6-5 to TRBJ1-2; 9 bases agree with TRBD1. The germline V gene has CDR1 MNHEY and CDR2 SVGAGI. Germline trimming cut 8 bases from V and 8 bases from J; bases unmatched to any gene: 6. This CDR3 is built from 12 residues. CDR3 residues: CASLGQGVGYTF. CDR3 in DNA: TGTGCCAGCCTGGGACAGGGTGTCGGCTACACCTTC.

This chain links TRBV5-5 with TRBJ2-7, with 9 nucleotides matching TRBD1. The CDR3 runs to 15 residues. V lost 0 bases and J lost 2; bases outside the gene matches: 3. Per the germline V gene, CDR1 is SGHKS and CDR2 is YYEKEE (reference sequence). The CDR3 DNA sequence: TGTGCCAGCAGCTTGGAGGACAGGGGAACCTACGAGCAGTACTTC. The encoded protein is CASSLEDRGTYEQYF.

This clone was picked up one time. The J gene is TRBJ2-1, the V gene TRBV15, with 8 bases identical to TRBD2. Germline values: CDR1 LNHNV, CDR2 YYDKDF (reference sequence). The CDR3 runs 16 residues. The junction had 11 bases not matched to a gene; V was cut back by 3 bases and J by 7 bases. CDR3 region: CATSREVSGRRNEQFF. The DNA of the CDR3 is TGTGCCACCAGCAGGGAGGTAAGCGGGAGACGAAATGAGCAGTTCTTC.

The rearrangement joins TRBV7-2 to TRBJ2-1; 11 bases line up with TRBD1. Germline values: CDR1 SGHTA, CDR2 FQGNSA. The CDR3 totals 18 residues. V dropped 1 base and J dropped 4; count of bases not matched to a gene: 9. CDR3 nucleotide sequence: TGTGCCAGCAGCTTAGTAAGGGACAGGGGGGCTACGTACAATGAGCAGTTCTTC. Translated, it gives CASSLVRDRGATYNEQFF.

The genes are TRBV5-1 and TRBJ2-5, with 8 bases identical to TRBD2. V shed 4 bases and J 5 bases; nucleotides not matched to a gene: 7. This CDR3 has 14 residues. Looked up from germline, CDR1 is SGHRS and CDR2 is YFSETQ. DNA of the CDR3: TGCGCCAGCAGCCCAAAAACTAGCGGCGAGACCCAGTACTTC. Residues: CASSPKTSGETQYF.

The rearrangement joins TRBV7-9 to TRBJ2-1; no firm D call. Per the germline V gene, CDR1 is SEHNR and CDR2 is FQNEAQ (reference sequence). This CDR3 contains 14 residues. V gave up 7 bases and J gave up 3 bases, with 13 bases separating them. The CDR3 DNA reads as TGTGCCAGCAATTCGGGTTCGGTCTACAATGAGCAGTTCTTC. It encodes CASNSGSVYNEQFF.

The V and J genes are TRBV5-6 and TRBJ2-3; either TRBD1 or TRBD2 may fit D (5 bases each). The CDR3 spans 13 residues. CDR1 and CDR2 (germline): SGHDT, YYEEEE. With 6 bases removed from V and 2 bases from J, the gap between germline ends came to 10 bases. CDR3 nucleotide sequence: TGTGCCAGCAATGGGGGTCTCACAGATACGCAGTATTTT. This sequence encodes CASNGGLTDTQYF.